The sequence of this TCR beta chain was determined in a study of blood T cells in healthy people across ages. The CDR3 is 15 residues long. CDR1 MNHNY and CDR2 SVGAGI come from the germline V gene (reference sequence). The V end was cut by 0 bases, the J end by 2 bases, with 8 bases between. General study results and limits: More naive CD4+ cells and higher diversity were found in long-lived than in aged donors.

This clonotype was seen a handful of times. Its antigen is not identified. Alongside a J-beta primer mix, a sample-barcoded 5' primer served in a second PCR lasting about 7 to 12 cycles. TCRdb reanalysed the 5' RACE reads using MiXCR and keeps one entry per CDR3 protein. The sample carries approximately 780,000 distinct CDR3 sequences, 20% to 30% recorded once. The sample was also reused in another study, on T cells of mothers and their children. That report notes: Both sample barcodes and 2-4 random nucleotides came from the M1S primer of the second PCR. Per mother, over 8.5 million TCR beta CDR3 reads were obtained; per child, about 3 million.

This TCR derives from a boy aged 5-17 years in good health. The sample was blood. V is TRBV6-6 and J is TRBJ2-1; D is ambiguous. CDR3 nucleotide sequence: TGTGCCAGCAGTTACTCAAAAAGGGCCTACAATGAGCAGTTCTTC. Translated, it gives CASSYSKRAYNEQFF.